Listed below are T cell receptor beta chains from one sample, sequenced in a study of blood T cell repertoires in COVID-19. Here immunoSEQ multiplex PCR was the method, and the copy in TCRdb shows in-frame clones only, minus some. The table shows around 160,000 clones, with 80% to 90% occurring only once. The sample comprised peripheral blood. The receptors derive from a woman aged 55-69 years with COVID-19, enrolled during active disease. CDR3s include the opening cysteine and the closing phenylalanine or tryptophan. A D gene is named only where the DNA matches it firmly. The size entry is marked missing in some rows and otherwise reads once, few, many or a size class.

once	-	TRBV2	13	TRBJ2-3	CASNSYSTDTQYF	TGTGCCAGCAACAGTTATAGCACAGATACGCAGTATTTT
-	-	TRBV3-1/TRBV3-2	16	TRBJ1-2	CASSQGWGVEYYGYTF	TGTGCCAGCAGCCAAGGTTGGGGGGTCGAGTACTATGGCTACACCTTC
once	TRBD1	TRBV28	14	TRBJ1-2	CASSLSTGGYGYTF	TGTGCCAGCAGTCTCTCGACAGGGGGGTATGGCTACACCTTC
-	-	TRBV2	11	TRBJ2-5	CASSYQETQYF	TGTGCCAGCAGCTACCAAGAGACCCAGTACTTC
-	TRBD2	TRBV7-9	14	TRBJ2-2	CASSEERGTGELFF	TGTGCCAGCAGCGAGGAGCGGGGGACCGGGGAGCTGTTTTTT
-	-	TRBV7-8	16	TRBJ1-5	CASSPLAGSIHQPQHF	TGTGCCAGCAGCCCCCTGGCGGGGTCGATCCATCAGCCCCAGCATTTT
-	TRBD1	TRBV9	16	TRBJ1-2	CASSAGALDRDYGYTF	TGTGCCAGCAGCGCGGGGGCCCTCGACAGGGACTATGGCTACACCTTC
-	-	TRBV2	17	TRBJ2-1	CASSERAGLRSSNEQFF	TGTGCCAGCAGTGAGAGGGCCGGACTACGGTCATCTAATGAGCAGTTCTTC
-	-	TRBV7-2	14	TRBJ2-7	CASSTGLSSYEQYF	TGTGCCAGCAGCACAGGGCTTAGCTCCTACGAGCAGTACTTC
-	TRBD1	TRBV18	17	TRBJ1-5	CASSPARGQRSNQPQHF	TGTGCCAGCTCACCAGCCAGGGGACAGCGTAGCAATCAGCCCCAGCATTTT
-	-	TRBV9	13	TRBJ1-1	CASSLTVNTEAFF	TGTGCCAGCAGTCTGACAGTGAACACTGAAGCTTTCTTT
-	TRBD2	TRBV7-8	15	TRBJ2-7	CASSPRTSGGYEQYF	TGTGCCAGCAGCCCCCGGACTAGCGGGGGCTACGAGCAGTACTTC
-	-	TRBV19	12	TRBJ1-2	CASKVRGYGYTF	TGTGCCAGTAAAGTGAGAGGCTATGGCTACACCTTC
-	TRBD1	TRBV7-6	19	TRBJ1-3	CASSSQPPGQGSSGNTIYF	TGTGCCAGCAGCTCCCAACCCCCGGGACAGGGGAGCTCTGGAAACACCATATATTTT
once	-	TRBV11-2	15	TRBJ1-1	CASSLDLLSLTEAFF	TGTGCCAGCAGCTTAGATCTATTAAGTTTAACTGAAGCTTTCTTT
-	-	TRBV28	17	TRBJ2-6	CASRKAFRGPGANVLTF	TGTGCCAGCCGTAAGGCGTTCCGTGGGCCTGGGGCCAACGTCCTGACTTTC
once	-	TRBV11-3	13	TRBJ2-3	CASSLSVRDTQYF	TGTGCCAGCAGTCTTTCGGTGCGGGATACGCAGTATTTT
once	TRBD1	TRBV24-1	13	TRBJ1-2	CATSKGQGGGYTF	TGTGCCACCAGTAAAGGACAGGGAGGCGGCTACACCTTC
few	-	TRBV4-2	14	TRBJ1-5	CASSQDLSNQPQHF	TGTGCCAGCAGCCAAGACCTCAGCAATCAGCCCCAGCATTTT
-	TRBD2	TRBV7-6	19	TRBJ2-3	CASSLWASGEETSTDTQYF	TGTGCCAGCAGCTTATGGGCTAGCGGGGAGGAGACTAGCACAGATACGCAGTATTTT
once	-	TRBV12-3/TRBV12-4	13	TRBJ2-7	CASSITGSYEQYF	TGTGCCAGCAGCATTACAGGGTCCTACGAGCAGTACTTC
-	-	TRBV19	16	TRBJ1-6	CASSPVNLQWNSPLHF	TGTGCCAGTAGTCCCGTCAACCTACAGTGGAATTCACCCCTCCACTTT
-	-	TRBV28	14	TRBJ1-5	CASSMILGGQPQHF	TGTGCCAGCAGTATGATCCTCGGAGGACAGCCCCAGCATTTT
-	-	TRBV10-2	15	TRBJ1-3	CASSGWGLSGNTIYF	TGCGCCAGCAGTGGATGGGGACTCTCTGGAAACACCATATATTTT
once	TRBD1	TRBV7-9	15	TRBJ1-6	CASSIGTATNSPLHF	TGTGCCAGCAGCATCGGGACAGCAACTAATTCACCCCTCCACTTT
-	TRBD1	TRBV28	16	TRBJ1-2	CASSLKPPGQAGGYTF	TGTGCCAGCAGTCTAAAGCCCCCGGGACAGGCGGGGGGCTACACCTTC
-	TRBD1	TRBV4-1	12	TRBJ1-1	CASSQGGTAAFF	TGCGCCAGCAGCCAAGGGGGGACAGCAGCTTTCTTT
-	TRBD2	TRBV5-5	13	TRBJ2-3	CASSSLSGDTQYF	TGTGCCAGCAGCTCCCTTAGCGGGGATACGCAGTATTTT
-	-	TRBV9	14	TRBJ1-1	CASSVGGGGWEAFF	TGTGCCAGCAGCGTAGGTGGTGGCGGGTGGGAAGCTTTCTTT
-	TRBD1	TRBV18	15	TRBJ1-2	CASSRTGGAYYGYTF	TGTGCCAGCTCACGGACAGGGGGCGCCTACTATGGCTACACCTTC
few	-	TRBV4-2	13	TRBJ1-3	CASSPLVRDTIYF	TGTGCCAGCAGCCCCCTCGTTCGAGACACCATATATTTT
-	TRBD1	TRBV5-8	18	TRBJ1-2	CASNIYRTGKGANYGYTF	TGTGCCAGCAACATCTACCGGACAGGGAAAGGGGCTAACTATGGCTACACCTTC
-	-	TRBV6-5	15	TRBJ1-2	CASSFLGEVNYGYTF	TGTGCCAGCAGTTTTTTAGGGGAGGTAAACTATGGCTACACCTTC
few	TRBD2	TRBV24-1	14	TRBJ2-5	CATSELAGQETQYF	TGTGCCACCAGTGAGCTAGCGGGGCAAGAGACCCAGTACTTC
-	TRBD2	TRBV13	15	TRBJ2-1	CASSPATSAGDEQFF	TGTGCCAGCAGCCCGGCGACTAGCGCTGGGGATGAGCAGTTCTTC
-	TRBD2	TRBV15	16	TRBJ2-3	CATSRGTSGGADTQYF	TGTGCCACCAGCAGAGGGACTAGCGGGGGGGCAGATACGCAGTATTTT
-	TRBD1	TRBV24-1	13	TRBJ2-3	CATSDPGQGQQYF	TGTGCCACCAGTGACCCGGGACAGGGGCAGCAGTATTTT
-	TRBD2	TRBV10-3	16	TRBJ2-5	CAISVGLAGGQETQYF	TGTGCCATCAGTGTGGGACTAGCGGGGGGTCAAGAGACCCAGTACTTC
-	-	TRBV5-1	13	TRBJ1-1	CASSLDLNTEAFF	TGCGCCAGCAGCTTGGACTTGAACACTGAAGCTTTCTTT
-	-	TRBV7-6	12	TRBJ2-5	CASSHEGWGQYF	TGTGCCAGCAGTCACGAGGGATGGGGCCAGTACTTC
-	TRBD1	TRBV2	15	TRBJ2-7	CASIWGDRGLVEQYF	TGTGCCAGCATTTGGGGCGACAGGGGGCTTGTCGAGCAGTACTTC
-	-	TRBV11-3	13	TRBJ2-5	CASSFGPGETQYF	TGTGCCAGCAGCTTTGGCCCCGGGGAGACCCAGTACTTC
-	TRBD1	TRBV18	17	TRBJ2-3	CASSPPGQGLGGDTQYF	TGTGCCAGCTCACCTCCGGGACAGGGCCTGGGTGGGGATACGCAGTATTTT
-	-	TRBV7-8	14	TRBJ2-3	CASSSRASTDTQYF	TGTGCCAGCAGCTCGCGGGCAAGCACAGATACGCAGTATTTT
-	-	TRBV11-1	16	TRBJ1-2	CASTEGRDTVNYGYTF	TGTGCCAGCACCGAGGGTCGGGACACGGTTAACTATGGCTACACCTTC
few	-	TRBV6-5	13	TRBJ1-5	CASRGGSNQPQHF	TGTGCCTCCCGGGGGGGAAGCAATCAGCCCCAGCATTTT
-	-	TRBV7-6	15	TRBJ2-5	CASSLAPRLSETQYF	TGTGCCAGCAGCTTAGCGCCGCGGCTCTCGGAGACCCAGTACTTC
-	TRBD1	TRBV5-1	17	TRBJ1-1	CASGPEGANPMNTEAFF	TGCGCCAGCGGCCCCGAGGGGGCTAACCCCATGAACACTGAAGCTTTCTTT
few	TRBD1	TRBV4-3	16	TRBJ2-7	CASSQNWGQLNYEQYF	TGCGCCAGCAGCCAAAATTGGGGACAGCTTAACTACGAGCAGTACTTC
-	-	TRBV5-5	14	TRBJ2-5	CASSLTRAGETQYF	TGTGCCAGCAGCCTAACCAGGGCTGGGGAGACCCAGTACTTC